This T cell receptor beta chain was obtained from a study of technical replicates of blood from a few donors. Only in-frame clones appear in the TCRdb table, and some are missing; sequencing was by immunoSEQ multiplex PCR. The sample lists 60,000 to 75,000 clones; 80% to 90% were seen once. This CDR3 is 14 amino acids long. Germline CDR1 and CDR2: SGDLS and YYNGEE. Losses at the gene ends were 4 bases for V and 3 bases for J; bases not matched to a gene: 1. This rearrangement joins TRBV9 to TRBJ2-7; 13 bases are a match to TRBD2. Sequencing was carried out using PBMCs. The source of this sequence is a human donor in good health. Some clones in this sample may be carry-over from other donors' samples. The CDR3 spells CASSRTSGGYEQYF. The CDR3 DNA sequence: TGTGCCAGCAGCCGGACTAGCGGGGGCTACGAGCAGTACTTC.